This T cell receptor beta chain was sequenced during a study of T cell responses to AZD1222 COVID-19 vaccine. Clones were sequenced by immunoSEQ multiplex PCR, and TCRdb holds only the in-frame ones, with some missing. The sample carries 120,000 to 150,000 clones, roughly 87% recorded once. Broader study findings: Close to half of spike-specific TCRs reportedly recognize unmutated variant regions. CD4 TCRs associated with vaccination spanned spike, dominating at 160-218 and 743-854.

Note on this clone: Antigen specificity is unknown.

The sample here was peripheral blood, taken 28 days after the second dose of the MenACWY control vaccine. The receptor was derived from an adult who received the MenACWY meningococcal vaccine as a control.

The CDR3 coding sequence is TGCGCCAGCAGCCAAGACAGGGTTTACAACACTGAAGCTTTCTTT. This encodes CASSQDRVYNTEAFF. The V gene is TRBV4-3, the J gene TRBJ1-1; a weak D match, TRBD1 (5 bases). The germline V and J ends were trimmed by 0 bases and 2 bases, with 10 bases remaining between them. Germline V gene lookup returns CDR1 LGHNA and CDR2 YSLEER. The CDR3 length is 15 residues.